The present T cell receptor (beta chain) was sequenced within a study of blood T cell repertoires in COVID-19 (dated by TCRdb to 2018 to 2021). Looking at the study overall: Samples from collaborators originated in the United States, Italy and Spain and spanned both the acute and convalescent phases of COVID-19. The material from the prospective study consisted of cDNA or gDNA derived from T cells, B-cell-depleted T cells, or PBMCs. The dataset comprised deeply sampled blood TCRbeta repertoires from subjects exposed to, actively infected with, or recovered from COVID-19. A freely available public database, intended as a resource for researchers studying the immune response to SARS-CoV-2, is where the repertoires were released. Samples were obtained from the ongoing ImmuneRACE study (first 160 participants) and from over a thousand subjects provided by 6 global collaborators. Nearly every sample came with metadata listing a de-identified subject ID, COVID-19 status, age in years and sex. Where available, HLA class I and class II types were taken from metadata supplied by the sample provider and were not determined by assay-based typing. Results and caveats for the whole study, not just this receptor: The quantity of clinical and demographic metadata differed by source and by participant and was supplied without curation.

TCRbeta CDR3 regions were amplified from genomic DNA using the immunoSEQ Assay, a bias-controlled multiplex PCR. The source study handled its data this way. The number of nucleated cells in each sample was estimated from the amplification of reference gene primers within the assay. To quantify the absolute abundance of each unique TCRbeta CDR3 rearrangement, sequence reads were collapsed and filtered. Productive Simpson clonality was computed per sample as the square root of Simpson's diversity index over productive rearrangements. TCRdb took over this immuneACCESS table, retaining in-frame rearrangements with V and J assigned. Such tables are incomplete; in checked studies, under half of the missing clones stem from an unresolved V gene, and the remainder is unexplained. The V and J calls and the clone size are those of that table, but D and trimming were determined from the DNA. Within this sample are 20,000 to 25,000 clones, with 80% to 90% of them counted one time only. The biggest ten clones account for 6.3% of the sample.

The germline ends are 6 bases apart after V is trimmed by 3 bases and J by 0 bases. From cysteine to phenylalanine, the CDR3 is 13 amino acids long. CDR3 DNA only is kept here, 39 bases in frame from base 1. Points on this clone: No cognate antigen has been identified for it. The record has no base qualities; no much larger clone is one base away.

The collaborating institutions used their own protocols to collect whole blood in K2EDTA tubes. For TCRbeta analysis, collaborators shipped samples as frozen whole blood, isolated PBMCs, or DNA extracted from either of those sample types. The sequenced material came from peripheral blood. This receptor was taken from a woman of 80 years or more with active COVID-19. Recombination linked TRBV12-3 or TRBV12-4 to TRBJ2-7; 5 matching bases give a weak D call of TRBD1. DNA sequence: TGTGCCAGCAGTTTGGGGCTCTCCTACGAGCAGTACTTC. Its protein reads: CASSLGLSYEQYF.